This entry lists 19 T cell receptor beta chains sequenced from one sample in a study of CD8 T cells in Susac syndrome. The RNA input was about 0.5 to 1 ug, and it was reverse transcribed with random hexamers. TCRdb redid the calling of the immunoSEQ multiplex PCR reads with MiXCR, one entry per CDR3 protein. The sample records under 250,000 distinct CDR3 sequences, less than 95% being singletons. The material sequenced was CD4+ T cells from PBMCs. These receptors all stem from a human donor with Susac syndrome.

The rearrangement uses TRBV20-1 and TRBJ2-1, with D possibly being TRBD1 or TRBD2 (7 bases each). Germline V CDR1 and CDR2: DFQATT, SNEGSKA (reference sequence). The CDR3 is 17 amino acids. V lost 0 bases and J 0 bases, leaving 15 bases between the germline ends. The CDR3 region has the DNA TGCAGTGCTAGAGATTCAGGGGGGGAGGTCTCCTACAATGAGCAGTTCTTC. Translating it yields CSARDSGGEVSYNEQFF.

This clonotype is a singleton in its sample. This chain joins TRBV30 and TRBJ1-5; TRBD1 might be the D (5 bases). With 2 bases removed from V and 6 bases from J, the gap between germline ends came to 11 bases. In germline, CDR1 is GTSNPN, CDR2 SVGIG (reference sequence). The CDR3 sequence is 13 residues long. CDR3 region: CAWSPGQGQPQHF. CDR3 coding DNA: TGTGCCTGGAGTCCGGGCCAGGGTCAGCCCCAGCATTTT.

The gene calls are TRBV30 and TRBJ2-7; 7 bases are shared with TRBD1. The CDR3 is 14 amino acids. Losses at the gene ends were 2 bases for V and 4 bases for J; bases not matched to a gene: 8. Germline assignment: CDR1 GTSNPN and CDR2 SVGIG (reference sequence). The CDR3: CAWSRDREKYEQYF. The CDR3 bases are TGTGCCTGGAGTCGAGACAGGGAAAAGTACGAGCAGTACTTC. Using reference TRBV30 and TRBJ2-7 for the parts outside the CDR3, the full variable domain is SQTIHQWPATLVQPVGSPLSLECTVEGTSNPNLYWYRQAAGRGLQLLFYSVGIGQISSEVPQNLSASRPQDRQFILSSKKLLLSDSGFYLCAWSRDREKYEQYFGPGTRLTVT.

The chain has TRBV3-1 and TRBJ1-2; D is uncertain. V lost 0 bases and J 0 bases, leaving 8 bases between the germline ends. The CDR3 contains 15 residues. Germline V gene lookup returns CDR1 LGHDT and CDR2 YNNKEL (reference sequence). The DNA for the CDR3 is TGTGCCAGCAGCCAAGATCAGATTACTAACTATGGCTACACCTTC. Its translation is CASSQDQITNYGYTF.

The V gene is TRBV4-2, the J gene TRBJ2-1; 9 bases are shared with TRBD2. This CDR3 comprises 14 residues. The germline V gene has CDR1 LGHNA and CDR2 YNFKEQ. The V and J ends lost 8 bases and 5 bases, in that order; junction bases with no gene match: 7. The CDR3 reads CASQSGGPNNEQFF. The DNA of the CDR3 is TGTGCCAGCCAAAGCGGGGGGCCGAACAATGAGCAGTTCTTC.

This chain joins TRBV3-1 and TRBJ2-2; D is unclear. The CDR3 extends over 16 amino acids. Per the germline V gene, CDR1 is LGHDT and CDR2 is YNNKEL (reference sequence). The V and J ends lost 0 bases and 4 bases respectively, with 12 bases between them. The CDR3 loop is CASSQDLSLITGELFF. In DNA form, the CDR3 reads TGTGCCAGCAGCCAAGATCTAAGTCTCATCACCGGGGAGCTGTTTTTT.

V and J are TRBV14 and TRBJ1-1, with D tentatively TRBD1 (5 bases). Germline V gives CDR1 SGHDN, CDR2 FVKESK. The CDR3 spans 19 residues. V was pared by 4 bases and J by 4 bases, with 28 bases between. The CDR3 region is CASSLRPGQPRPGGTEAFF. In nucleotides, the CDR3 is TGTGCCAGCAGCCTTCGACCAGGACAACCTAGACCCGGTGGCACTGAAGCTTTCTTT.

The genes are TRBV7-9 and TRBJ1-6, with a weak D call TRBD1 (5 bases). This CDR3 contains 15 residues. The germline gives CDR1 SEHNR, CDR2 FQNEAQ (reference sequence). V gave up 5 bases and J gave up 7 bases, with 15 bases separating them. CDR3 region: CASSPPGPDNSPLHF. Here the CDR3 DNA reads TGTGCCAGCAGCCCACCGGGACCGGACAATTCACCCCTCCACTTT. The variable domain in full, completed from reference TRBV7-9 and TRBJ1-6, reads DTGVSQNPRHKITKRGQNVTFRCDPISEHNRLYWYRQTLGQGPEFLTYFQNEAQLEKSRLLSDRFSAERPKGSFSTLEIQRTEQGDSAMYLCASSPPGPDNSPLHFGNGTRLTVT.

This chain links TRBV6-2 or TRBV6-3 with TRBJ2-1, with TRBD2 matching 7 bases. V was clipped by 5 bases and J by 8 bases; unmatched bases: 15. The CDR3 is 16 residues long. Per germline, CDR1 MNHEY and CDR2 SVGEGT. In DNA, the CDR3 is TGTGCCAGCAGTGCCCCCCAGCGGGGAGCCCTGGATGAGCAGTTCTTC. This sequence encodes CASSAPQRGALDEQFF.

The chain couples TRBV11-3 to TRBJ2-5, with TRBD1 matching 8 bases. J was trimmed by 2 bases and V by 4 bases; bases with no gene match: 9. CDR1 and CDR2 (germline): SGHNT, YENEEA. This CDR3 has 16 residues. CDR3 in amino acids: CASSSPRTGNQETQYF. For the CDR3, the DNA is TGTGCCAGCAGCTCACCCCGGACAGGGAATCAAGAGACCCAGTACTTC.

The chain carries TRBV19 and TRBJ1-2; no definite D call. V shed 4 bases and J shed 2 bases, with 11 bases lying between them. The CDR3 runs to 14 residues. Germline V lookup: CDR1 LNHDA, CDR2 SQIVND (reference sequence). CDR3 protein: CASSNGFGNYGYTF. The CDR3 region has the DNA TGTGCCAGTAGTAACGGGTTTGGAAACTATGGCTACACCTTC.

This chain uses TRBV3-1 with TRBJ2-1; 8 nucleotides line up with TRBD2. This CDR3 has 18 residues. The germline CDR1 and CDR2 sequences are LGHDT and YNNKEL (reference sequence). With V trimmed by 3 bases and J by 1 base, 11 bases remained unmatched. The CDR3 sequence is CASSHNLGGGGSYNEQFF. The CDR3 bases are TGTGCCAGCAGCCACAATTTGGGGGGCGGGGGGTCCTACAATGAGCAGTTCTTC.

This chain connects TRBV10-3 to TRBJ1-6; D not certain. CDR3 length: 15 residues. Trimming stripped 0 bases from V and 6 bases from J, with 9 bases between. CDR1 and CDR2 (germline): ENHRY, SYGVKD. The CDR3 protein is CAISESSTSNSPLHF. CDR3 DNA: TGTGCCATCAGTGAGTCCTCCACGTCTAATTCACCCCTCCACTTT.

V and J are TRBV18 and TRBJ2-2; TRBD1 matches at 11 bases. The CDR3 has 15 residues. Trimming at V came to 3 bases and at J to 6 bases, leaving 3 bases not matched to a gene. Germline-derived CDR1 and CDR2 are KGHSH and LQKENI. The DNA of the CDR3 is TGTGCCAGCTCACCGGACAGGGGGCGCGCCGGGGAGCTGTTTTTT. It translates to CASSPDRGRAGELFF.

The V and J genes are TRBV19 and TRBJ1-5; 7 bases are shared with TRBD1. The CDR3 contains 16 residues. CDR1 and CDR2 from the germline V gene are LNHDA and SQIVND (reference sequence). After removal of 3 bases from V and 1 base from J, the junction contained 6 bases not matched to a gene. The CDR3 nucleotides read TGTGCCAGTAGTATTGAGAGGGGGCGAAGCAATCAGCCCCAGCATTTT. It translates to CASSIERGRSNQPQHF.

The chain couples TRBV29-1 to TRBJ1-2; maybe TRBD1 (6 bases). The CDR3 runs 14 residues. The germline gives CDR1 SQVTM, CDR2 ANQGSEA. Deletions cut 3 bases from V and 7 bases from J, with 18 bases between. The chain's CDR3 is CSVDQAGVTSGYTF. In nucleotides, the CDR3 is TGCAGCGTTGACCAGGCAGGGGTTACCTCTGGCTACACCTTC.

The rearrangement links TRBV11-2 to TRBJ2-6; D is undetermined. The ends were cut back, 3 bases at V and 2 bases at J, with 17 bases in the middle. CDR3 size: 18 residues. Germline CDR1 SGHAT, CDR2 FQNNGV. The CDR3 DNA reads TGTGCCAGCAGCTTGGGAACCAGAATCGGACCTGGGGCCAACGTCCTGACTTTC. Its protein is CASSLGTRIGPGANVLTF.

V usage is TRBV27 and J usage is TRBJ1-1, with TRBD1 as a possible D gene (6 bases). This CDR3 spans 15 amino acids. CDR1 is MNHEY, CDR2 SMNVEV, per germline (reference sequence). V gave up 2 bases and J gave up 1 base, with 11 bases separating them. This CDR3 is CASSLKRQENTEAFF. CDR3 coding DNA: TGTGCCAGCAGTTTAAAGCGACAGGAGAACACTGAAGCTTTCTTT.

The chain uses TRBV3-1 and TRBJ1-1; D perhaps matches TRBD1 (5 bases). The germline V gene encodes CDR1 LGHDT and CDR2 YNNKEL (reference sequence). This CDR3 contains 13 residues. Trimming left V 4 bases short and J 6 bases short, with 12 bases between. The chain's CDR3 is CASSLREDSEAFF. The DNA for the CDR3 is TGTGCCAGCAGCCTCAGGGAGGACTCTGAAGCTTTCTTT.